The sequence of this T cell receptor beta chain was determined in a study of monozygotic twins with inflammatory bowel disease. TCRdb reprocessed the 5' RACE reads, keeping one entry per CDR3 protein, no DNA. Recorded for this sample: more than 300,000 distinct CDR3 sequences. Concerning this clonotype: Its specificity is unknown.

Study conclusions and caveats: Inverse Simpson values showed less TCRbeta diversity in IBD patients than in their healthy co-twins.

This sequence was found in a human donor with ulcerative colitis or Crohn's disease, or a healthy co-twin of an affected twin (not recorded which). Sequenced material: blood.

The CDR3 reads CASSPPGLARDTGELFF. The rearrangement links TRBV11-1 to TRBJ2-2; the TCRdb D gene call, TRBD2, has no DNA to confirm it. The V gene's germline CDR1 is SGHAT and CDR2 FQDESV (reference sequence). The CDR3 spans 17 residues.